The clone carrying this T cell receptor (beta chain) has just a few counts. Its antigen remains unidentified. A read error may account for a junction end that differs from germline. These data are taken from a study of identical twins. This CDR3 region has 17 residues. Per the germline V gene, CDR1 is MDHEN and CDR2 is SYDVKM. Findings and caveats of the study: Models underestimated how often monozygotic twins shared out-of-frame TCR alpha. In zero-insertion analyses, partial confounding could arise from invariant MAIT and iNKT cells.

Healthy Caucasian individuals made up all the donors. TCRdb re-called the 5' RACE reads with MiXCR, one entry per CDR3 protein. This sample has approximately 630,000 distinct CDR3 sequences, with about 7.1% found just once. The data were also submitted as part of a second study, on yellow fever vaccine responses in identical twins.

Input material: PBMCs. This receptor was identified in a woman younger than 35 in good health. V and J are TRBV28 and TRBJ2-5; D may be TRBD1 (5 bases). The CDR3 here is CPSSPAPGSNRGETQYF. As DNA, the CDR3 is TGTCCCAGCAGTCCGGCTCCCGGGTCTAATAGGGGTGAGACCCAGTACTTC.